This record concerns one T cell receptor (beta chain) sequence. Its antigen specificity is not known. There are no base qualities to consult, and no much larger clone falls within one base. The data are from a study of CD8 T cells in ankylosing spondylitis (dated by TCRdb to about 2017). Broadly, across the study: To find TCR variants linked to disease, the study profiled T cell receptor beta repertoires in ankylosing spondylitis patients and healthy donors. The full study cohort comprised about 24 ankylosing spondylitis patients and roughly 100 healthy donors. Peripheral blood samples were taken, and synovial fluid was additionally collected from ankylosing spondylitis patients. Paper-wide results and their limitations: Some of the motif variants had been reported before in the synovial fluid and blood of reactive arthritis patients, a finding that suggests common disease-initiation mechanisms. Blood from ankylosing spondylitis patients appeared to be characterized by a TCR beta motif made up of several highly homologous amino acid variants. The disease-linked clones were reported as significantly enriched in matched synovial fluid samples from ankylosing spondylitis patients. The disease-linked clones showed a CD8+ phenotype and occurred at relatively low frequencies in peripheral blood.

The cysteine opens and the phenylalanine closes a CDR3 of 12 amino acids. The sequence is cut down to CDR3 DNA, 36 bases in frame from base 1. The germline V gene encodes CDR1 MDHEN and CDR2 SYDVKM. The germline ends are 7 bases apart after V is trimmed by 1 base and J by 6 bases. The sequencer was an Illumina HiSeq 2500. Quantitative 5'-RACE with molecular barcodes was the method used to prepare the TCR beta libraries. In the original analysis: Disease-linked TCR variants were identified with a new computational method built on a probabilistic model of VDJ rearrangement. TCRdb reworked the public reads: Q25 trimming with fastp, MiXCR clone assembly, productive beta chains retained. Duplicate CDR3 protein sequences are folded into a single record with the most common DNA and genes. The V and J calls were determined by TCRdb, not by the authors. The table for this sample lists 200,000 to 250,000 distinct CDR3 sequences; approximately 12% of them were counted only once. 6% to 7.5% of the sample is in the top ten clones.

Sequenced: blood, either unsorted or a sorted T cell fraction (not recorded which). The source is a male donor with ankylosing spondylitis or in good health (not recorded which). The chain is assembled from TRBV28 and TRBJ2-7; the D gene is unclear. The DNA sequence is TGTGCCAGCAGTTTATCTTTGGGCGAGCAGTACTTC. This encodes CASSLSLGEQYF.